These 22 T cell receptor beta chains originate from one sample sequenced in a study of T cell responses to AZD1222 COVID-19 vaccine. This table comes from immunoSEQ multiplex PCR, and its TCRdb copy is limited to in-frame clones, with some not included. The sample holds about 150,000 clones; approximately 91% are singletons and the top ten take 1% to 1.5%. This material consisted of peripheral blood, taken 28 days after the second AZD1222 dose. These receptors were taken from an adult who received the AZD1222 COVID-19 vaccine.

The chain couples TRBV3-1 (or the pseudogene TRBV3-2) to TRBJ1-5; perhaps TRBD1 as D (6 bases). The length of the CDR3 is 17 residues. Per the germline V gene, CDR1 is LGHDT and CDR2 is YNNKEL (reference sequence). V shed 2 bases and J shed 4 bases, with 18 bases lying between them. DNA for the CDR3: TGTGCCAGCAGCCAAACCACAGGGAAAGTGGGGAATCAGCCCCAGCATTTT. Its protein product is CASSQTTGKVGNQPQHF.

The chain is built from TRBV10-3 and TRBJ1-2; the match to TRBD1 covers 7 bases. V lost 0 bases, J lost 0 bases, and 4 bases stayed unmatched. CDR3 length: 16 amino acids. Germline lookup yields CDR1 ENHRY and CDR2 SYGVKD. The CDR3 is CAISESGQRSNYGYTF. CDR3 bases: TGTGCCATCAGTGAGTCGGGACAGAGATCTAACTATGGCTACACCTTC.

The chain couples TRBV6-5 to TRBJ1-5; TRBD1 is a possible D gene (6 bases). CDR3 size: 15 residues. CDR1 and CDR2 from the germline V gene are MNHEY and SVGAGI. V was shortened by 4 bases and J by 0 bases, with 10 bases between the two germline ends. CDR3 coding DNA: TGTGCCAGCAGTTTATTGGGGGCTAGCAATCAGCCCCAGCATTTT. Translation gives CASSLLGASNQPQHF.

The gene calls are TRBV5-4 and TRBJ2-7; D ambiguous. Trimming left V 2 bases short and J 0 bases short, with 6 bases between. The CDR3 is made up of 13 amino acids. Per the germline V gene, CDR1 is SGHNT and CDR2 is YYREEE (reference sequence). As DNA, the CDR3 is TGTGCCAGCAGCTTAACTGGCTCCTACGAGCAGTACTTC. Protein product: CASSLTGSYEQYF.

The V and J genes are TRBV11-2 and TRBJ1-1; D perhaps matches TRBD1 (5 bases). Germline lookup yields CDR1 SGHAT and CDR2 FQNNGV. The CDR3 has 11 residues. V was pared by 5 bases and J by 7 bases, with 8 bases between. The CDR3 nucleotides are TGTGCCAGCAGCACCACAGGTGAAGCTTTCTTT. As protein: CASSTTGEAFF.

CDR3 sequence reads: CASSRQGAKTEAFF. The CDR3 region has the DNA TGTGCCAGCAGCAGACAGGGGGCGAAAACTGAAGCTTTCTTT. The chain employs TRBV11-1 and TRBJ1-1; 10 bases line up with TRBD1. After removal of 5 bases from V and 5 bases from J, the junction contained 5 bases not matched to a gene. The CDR3 is 14 residues long. Germline V gene lookup returns CDR1 SGHAT and CDR2 FQDESV (reference sequence).

In DNA form, the CDR3 reads TGTGCCAGTAGTATTAAGAGGGGGGTCACTGAAGCTTTCTTT. As protein: CASSIKRGVTEAFF. The gene calls are TRBV19 and TRBJ1-1; the D gene is possibly TRBD1 (6 bases). V lost 3 bases to trimming and J lost 4 bases, with 12 bases between them. Germline assignment: CDR1 LNHDA and CDR2 SQIVND (reference sequence). This CDR3 spans 14 amino acids.

V is TRBV24-1 and J is TRBJ2-1; 11 bases are a match to TRBD2. V gave up 3 bases and J gave up 8 bases; unmatched junction bases: 8. Per the germline V gene, CDR1 is KGHDR and CDR2 is SFDVKD. The CDR3 length is 16 residues. For the CDR3, the DNA is TGTGCCACCAGTGATGTAGCGGGAGGGACTTCGGATGAGCAGTTCTTC. Translated: CATSDVAGGTSDEQFF.

The rearrangement uses TRBV15 and TRBJ1-2, with D tentatively TRBD1 (5 bases). Trimming took off 1 base at V and 8 bases at J, with 23 bases between the two ends. Per the germline V gene, CDR1 is LNHNV and CDR2 is YYDKDF (reference sequence). The CDR3 consists of 17 residues. Here the CDR3 DNA reads TGTGCCACCAGCAGAGGTCGTTCCAGGGAGGGTTTGAGGGGCTACACCTTC. Its translation is CATSRGRSREGLRGYTF.

A note on this clone: Distinct nucleotide sequences in the sample also encode this CDR3. The chain links TRBV9 to TRBJ1-1; D remains unclear. In germline, CDR1 is SGDLS, CDR2 YYNGEE. The V and J ends lost 3 bases and 1 base respectively, with 7 bases between them. There are 13 residues in the CDR3. CDR3 sequence: CASSAVGNTEAFF. Written as DNA, the CDR3 is TGTGCCAGCAGCGCCGTAGGGAACACTGAAGCTTTCTTT.

J is TRBJ1-5 and V is TRBV27; D remains unclear. Germline loops: CDR1 MNHEY, CDR2 SMNVEV (reference sequence). The V gene lost 6 bases and the J gene lost 7 bases, with 10 bases spanning the gap. The CDR3 sequence is 12 residues long. As DNA, the CDR3 is TGTGCCAGCAGAGATTCGGGCCAGCCCCAGCATTTT. Its protein product is CASRDSGQPQHF.

The chain couples TRBV10-3 to TRBJ1-5; D not certain. From germline, CDR1 is ENHRY and CDR2 SYGVKD. The CDR3 consists of 13 residues. With 7 bases removed from V and 0 bases from J, the gap between germline ends came to 7 bases. For the CDR3, the DNA is TGTGCCATCATGTCCGGTAGCAATCAGCCCCAGCATTTT. It translates to CAIMSGSNQPQHF.

This clone was recorded a few times. V and J are TRBV7-9 and TRBJ2-5, with TRBD1 as a possible D gene (6 bases). The germline V gene encodes CDR1 SEHNR and CDR2 FQNEAQ (reference sequence). V lost 8 bases and J lost 6, with 16 bases in between. CDR3 size: 13 residues. The CDR3: CASSDQGPQTQYF. In nucleotides, the CDR3 is TGTGCCAGCTCCGATCAGGGGCCCCAGACCCAGTACTTC. The full variable domain, completed using reference TRBV7-9 and TRBJ2-5, is DTGVSQNPRHKITKRGQNVTFRCDPISEHNRLYWYRQTLGQGPEFLTYFQNEAQLEKSRLLSDRFSAERPKGSFSTLEIQRTEQGDSAMYLCASSDQGPQTQYFGPGTRLLVL.

The chain employs TRBV9 and TRBJ2-2; 9 bases are a match to TRBD2. The CDR3 consists of 14 residues. The junction had 1 base not matched to a gene; V was cut back by 7 bases and J by 0 bases. From germline, CDR1 is SGDLS and CDR2 YYNGEE. CDR3 sequence: CASGGRANTGELFF. The CDR3 coding sequence is TGTGCCAGCGGCGGGAGGGCGAACACCGGGGAGCTGTTTTTT.

In its sample, this clone was seen a few times. The chain joins TRBV9 to TRBJ1-1; 8 nucleotides match TRBD1. The germline gives CDR1 SGDLS, CDR2 YYNGEE. The junction had 4 bases not matched to a gene; V was cut back by 3 bases and J by 3 bases. The CDR3 contains 14 residues. CDR3: CASSAGQGHTEAFF. As DNA, the CDR3 is TGTGCCAGCAGCGCCGGACAGGGTCACACTGAAGCTTTCTTT.

The J gene is TRBJ2-3, the V gene TRBV10-3; tentatively, D is TRBD1 (6 bases). CDR1 and CDR2 (germline): ENHRY, SYGVKD. V lost 2 bases to trimming and J lost 3 bases, with 15 bases between them. This CDR3 has 16 amino acids. DNA of the CDR3: TGTGCCATCAGTGAGGGTCAGGGGCGGTTAACAGATACGCAGTATTTT. Encoded protein: CAISEGQGRLTDTQYF.

This chain joins TRBV13 and TRBJ1-1; unclear D gene. From germline, CDR1 is PRHDT and CDR2 FYEKMQ (reference sequence). This CDR3 comprises 15 residues. Trimming took off 5 bases at V and 0 bases at J, with 13 bases between the two ends. In DNA form, the CDR3 reads TGTGCCAGCAGCCTTAGAAAGGAGATGAACACTGAAGCTTTCTTT. Amino acid sequence: CASSLRKEMNTEAFF.

The chain joins TRBV18 to TRBJ1-2, with 7 bases matching TRBD1. The CDR3 covers 13 residues. The J segment lost 6 bases and the V segment lost 3 bases, leaving 4 bases of the junction unmatched. Germline assignment: CDR1 KGHSH and CDR2 LQKENI. The CDR3 loop is CASSPGRGDGYTF. The CDR3 DNA follows: TGTGCCAGCTCACCCGGCAGGGGGGATGGCTACACCTTC.

The genes are TRBV7-7 and TRBJ2-5; 8 bases are shared with TRBD1. Germline loops: CDR1 SSHAT, CDR2 FNYEAQ (reference sequence). The length of the CDR3 is 14 residues. V dropped 5 bases and J dropped 5; count of bases not matched to a gene: 7. Here the CDR3 reads CASSDQGARETQYF. The CDR3 DNA follows: TGTGCCAGCAGCGACCAGGGGGCCCGGGAGACCCAGTACTTC.

V gene TRBV28 combines with J gene TRBJ1-6; no clear D. Trimming pared 3 bases from V and 8 bases from J, leaving 8 bases between. This CDR3 region has 13 residues. Germline assignment: CDR1 MDHEN and CDR2 SYDVKM. CDR3 sequence (DNA): TGTGCCAGCAGTTTTGATTTCGATTCACCCCTCCACTTT. The encoded protein is CASSFDFDSPLHF.

The rearrangement uses TRBV6-6 and TRBJ2-7; 11 bases are a match to TRBD1. Unmatched junction bases numbered 10, after V lost 5 bases and J lost 7 bases. This CDR3 spans 15 amino acids. Germline CDR1 and CDR2: MNHNY and SVGAGI (reference sequence). CDR3 amino acids: CASSNRDRGFREQYF. CDR3 nucleotides: TGTGCCAGCAGTAACCGGGACAGGGGGTTTCGGGAGCAGTACTTC.

As to this clone: Its ends do not fully match the called genes, so a read error is possible. This chain uses TRBV2 with TRBJ1-1, with TRBD1 identical over 7 bases. The CDR3 is made up of 14 amino acids. Germline CDR1 is SNHLY and CDR2 is FYNNEI. Here the CDR3 reads CASSEDRVRTEAFF. CDR3 nucleotides: TGTGCCAGCAGCGAAGACAGGGTTAGGACTGAAGCTTTCTTT.